These T cell receptor beta chains were read from a single sample in a study of shared clonotypes between healthy human individuals. The method was immunoSEQ multiplex PCR; TCRdb's version includes in-frame clones alone and lacks a portion of them. The table has 2 million to 2.5 million clones, approximately 94% seen once. Material: naive CD4+ T cells sorted from blood. Receptor source: a man aged 18 to 29 in good health. The CDR3 runs from the conserved cysteine through the conserved F or W. The D gene is left open where the match is weak. Only some rows state a clone size, as once, few, many or a class for expanded clones.

TRBV4-1	NA	NA	TRBJ2-7	TGCGCCAGCAGCCTTTACAGGCAGCCCTACGAGCAGTACTTC	CASSLYRQPYEQYF
TRBV25-1	NA	NA	TRBJ1-1	TGTGCCAGCAGCCCCCGGGGGATACGTGAAGTCACTGAAGCTTTCTTT	CASSPRGIREVTEAFF
TRBV10-3	NA	once	TRBJ1-4	TGTGCCATCAGTGACTCTCTACAGGGTGGGGCTAATGAAAAACTGTTTTTT	CAISDSLQGGANEKLFF
TRBV5-1	NA	NA	TRBJ1-1	TGCGCCAGCAGCGCTCGAAGGCCTGATTCCTTGAACACTGAAGCTTTCTTT	CASSARRPDSLNTEAFF
TRBV5-4	TRBD2	once	TRBJ2-5	TGTGCCAGCAGCTTGACTAGCGGCCAAGAGACCCAGTACTTC	CASSLTSGQETQYF
TRBV28	NA	NA	TRBJ1-2	TGTGCCAGCAGTCTCGCGAGAAATGGCTACACCTTC	CASSLARNGYTF
TRBV7-9	NA	once	TRBJ1-1	TGTGCCAGCAGCCTTCGGGGTAGCCCTGAAGCTTTCTTT	CASSLRGSPEAFF
TRBV30	NA	once	TRBJ1-1	TGTGCCTGGAGTGTACTGTTAAGGGGTTTCGACGGGGCTTTCTTT	CAWSVLLRGFDGAFF
TRBV11-2	NA	once	TRBJ2-3	TGTGCCAGCAGCTTGCTGGTATCCTTTATGGCAGATACGCAGTATTTT	CASSLLVSFMADTQYF
TRBV7-2	TRBD1	NA	TRBJ2-5	TGTGCCAGCAGCTTAGACAGGGGCCAGACCCAGTACTTC	CASSLDRGQTQYF
TRBV7-9	NA	NA	TRBJ1-1	TGTGCCAGCAGATCGAAAAAGGATTTGAACACTGAAGCTTTCTTT	CASRSKKDLNTEAFF
TRBV29-1	NA	NA	TRBJ1-1	TGCACCACGGGGGGGATGAACACTGAAGCTTTCTTT	CTTGGMNTEAFF
TRBV9	NA	NA	TRBJ1-3	TGTGCCAGCAGCGTAGGATCGCAGGGAAACACCATATATTTT	CASSVGSQGNTIYF
TRBV11-3	NA	NA	TRBJ2-2	TGTGCCAGCAGCCTTATGAACACCGGGGAGCTGTTTTTT	CASSLMNTGELFF
TRBV5-1	NA	NA	TRBJ1-2	TGCGCCAGCAGCTCCGAGGACATTGTGGATGGCTACACCTTC	CASSSEDIVDGYTF
TRBV6-5	NA	NA	TRBJ1-2	TGTGCCAGCAGTTACGGACCCAACTATGGCTACACCTTC	CASSYGPNYGYTF